Described below is a single T cell receptor beta chain sequence and its context. The antigen is undetermined. The study ran its PCR with 60 Vbeta and 13 Jbeta primers. Using immunoSEQ multiplex PCR, the repertoire was profiled, and TCRdb retains in-frame clones only, with some absent. The sample carries roughly 100,000 clones, roughly 79% recorded once. Likely unrecorded immune exposures existed in these nominally healthy donors. This entry belongs to a study of cytomegalovirus exposure and HLA in healthy donors. Notes on the study in general: Compared with the roughly 670-donor mean, an Asian-associated ancestry cluster reportedly had fewer N-insertions, according to a later analysis. The classifier reportedly diagnosed cytomegalovirus status with high specificity and sensitivity. V- and J-gene trimming in TCR beta was tied to a missense DCLRE1C variant by an analysis performed later.

This CDR3 contains 15 residues. V lost 2 bases, J lost 5 bases, and 16 bases lay in between. The V gene's germline CDR1 is MDHEN and CDR2 SYDVKM. This receptor was taken from a man over 45 in good health and CMV-seropositive. Material for sequencing was PBMCs. The chain uses TRBV28 and TRBJ2-7, with D perhaps TRBD1 (5 bases). CDR3 nucleotide sequence: TGTGCCAGCAGTTTAACCGGGCAGGGCATGGACGAGCAGTACTTC. Translating gives CASSLTGQGMDEQYF.